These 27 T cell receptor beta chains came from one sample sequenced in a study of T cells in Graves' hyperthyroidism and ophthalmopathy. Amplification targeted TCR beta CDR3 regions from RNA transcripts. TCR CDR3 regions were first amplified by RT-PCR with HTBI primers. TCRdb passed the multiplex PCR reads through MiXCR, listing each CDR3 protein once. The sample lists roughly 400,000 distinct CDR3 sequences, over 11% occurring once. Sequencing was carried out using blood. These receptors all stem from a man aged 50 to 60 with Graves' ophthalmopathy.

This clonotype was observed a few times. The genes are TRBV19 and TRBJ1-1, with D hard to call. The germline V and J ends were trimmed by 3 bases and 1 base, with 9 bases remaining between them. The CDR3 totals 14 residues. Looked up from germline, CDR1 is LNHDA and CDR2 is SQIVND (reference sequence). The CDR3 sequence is CASSIKAANTEAFF. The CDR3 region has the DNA TGTGCCAGTAGTATTAAGGCAGCGAACACTGAAGCTTTCTTT.

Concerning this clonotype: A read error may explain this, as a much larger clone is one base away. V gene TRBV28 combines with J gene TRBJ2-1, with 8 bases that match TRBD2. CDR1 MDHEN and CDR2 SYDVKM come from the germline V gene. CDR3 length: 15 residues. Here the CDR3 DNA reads TGTGCCAGCAGACCAAGCGGGAGAGGAGGCAATGGGCAGTTCTTC. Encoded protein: CASRPSGRGGNGQFF.

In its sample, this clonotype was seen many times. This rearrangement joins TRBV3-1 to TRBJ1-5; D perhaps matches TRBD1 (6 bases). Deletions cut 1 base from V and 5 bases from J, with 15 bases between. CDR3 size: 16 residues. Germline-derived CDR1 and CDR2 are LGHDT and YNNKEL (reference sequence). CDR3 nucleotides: TGTGCCAGCAGCCAAGGGTGGGGGCAGTCCTATCAGCCCCAGCATTTT. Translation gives CASSQGWGQSYQPQHF.

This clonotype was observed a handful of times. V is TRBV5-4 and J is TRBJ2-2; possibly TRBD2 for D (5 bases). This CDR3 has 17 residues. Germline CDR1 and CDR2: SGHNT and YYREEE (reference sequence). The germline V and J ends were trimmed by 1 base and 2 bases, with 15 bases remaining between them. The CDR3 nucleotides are TGTGCCAGCAGCTTGTCGAGTGACGGACTTAACACCGGGGAGCTGTTTTTT. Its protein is CASSLSSDGLNTGELFF.

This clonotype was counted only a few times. CDR3 residues: CASSTSGDGELFF. The CDR3 DNA follows: TGTGCCAGCAGTACCTCAGGGGACGGGGAGCTGTTTTTT. This chain connects TRBV27 to TRBJ2-2, with TRBD1 as a possible D gene (6 bases). This CDR3 spans 13 amino acids. CDR1 is MNHEY, CDR2 SMNVEV, per germline (reference sequence). The V and J ends lost 5 bases and 7 bases respectively, with 11 bases between them.

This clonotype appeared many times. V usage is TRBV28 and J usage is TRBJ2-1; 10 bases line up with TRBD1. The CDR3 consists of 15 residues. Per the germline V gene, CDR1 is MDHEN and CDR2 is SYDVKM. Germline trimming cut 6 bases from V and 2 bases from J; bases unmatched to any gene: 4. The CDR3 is CASSYGTGAYNEQFF. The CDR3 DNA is TGTGCCAGCAGCTACGGGACAGGGGCCTACAATGAGCAGTTCTTC.

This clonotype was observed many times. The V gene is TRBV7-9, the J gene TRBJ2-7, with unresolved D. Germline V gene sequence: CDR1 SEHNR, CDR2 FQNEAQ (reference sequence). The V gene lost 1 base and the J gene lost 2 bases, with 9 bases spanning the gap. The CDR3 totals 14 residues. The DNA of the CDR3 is TGTGCCAGCAGCTTAGTAGCACCGCCCTACGAGCAGTACTTC. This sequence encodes CASSLVAPPYEQYF.

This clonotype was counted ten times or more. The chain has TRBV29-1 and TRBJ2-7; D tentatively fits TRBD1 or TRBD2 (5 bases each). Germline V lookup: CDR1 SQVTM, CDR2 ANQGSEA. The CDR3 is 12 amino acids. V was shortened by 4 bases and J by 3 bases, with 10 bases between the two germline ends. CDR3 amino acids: CSVAWGSYEQYF. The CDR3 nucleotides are TGCAGCGTTGCTTGGGGGAGCTACGAGCAGTACTTC.

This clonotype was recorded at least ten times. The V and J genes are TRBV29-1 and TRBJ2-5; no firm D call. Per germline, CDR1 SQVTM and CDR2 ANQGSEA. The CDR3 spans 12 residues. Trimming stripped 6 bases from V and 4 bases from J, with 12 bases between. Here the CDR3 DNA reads TGCAGCGTGACCCCTTACGTAGAGACCCAGTACTTC. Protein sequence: CSVTPYVETQYF.

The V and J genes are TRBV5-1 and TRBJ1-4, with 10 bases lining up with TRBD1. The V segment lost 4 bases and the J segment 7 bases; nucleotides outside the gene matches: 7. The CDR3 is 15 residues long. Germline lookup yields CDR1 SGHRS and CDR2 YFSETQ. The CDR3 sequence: CASSNGQGGREKLFF. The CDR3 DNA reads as TGCGCCAGCAGCAATGGACAGGGGGGTCGTGAAAAACTGTTTTTT.

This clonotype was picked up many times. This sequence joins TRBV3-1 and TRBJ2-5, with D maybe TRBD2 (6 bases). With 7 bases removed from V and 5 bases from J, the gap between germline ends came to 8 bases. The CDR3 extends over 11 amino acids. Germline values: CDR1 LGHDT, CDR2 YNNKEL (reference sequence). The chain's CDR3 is CASTSGETQYF. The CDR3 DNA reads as TGTGCCAGCACCAGCGGGGAGACCCAGTACTTC.

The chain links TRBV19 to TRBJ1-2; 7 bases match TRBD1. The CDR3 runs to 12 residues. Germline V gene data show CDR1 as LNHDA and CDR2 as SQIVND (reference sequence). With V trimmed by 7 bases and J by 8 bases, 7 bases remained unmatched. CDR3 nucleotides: TGTGCCAGTACTACAGGGGCGCGGGGCTACACCTTC. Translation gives CASTTGARGYTF.

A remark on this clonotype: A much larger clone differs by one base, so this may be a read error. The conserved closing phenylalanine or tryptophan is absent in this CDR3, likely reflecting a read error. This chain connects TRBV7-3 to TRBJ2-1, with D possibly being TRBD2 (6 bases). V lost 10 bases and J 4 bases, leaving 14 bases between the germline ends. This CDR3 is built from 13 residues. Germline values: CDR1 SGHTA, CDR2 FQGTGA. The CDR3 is CAMGRSGYNEQFS. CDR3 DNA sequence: TGTGCCATGGGGAGGTCAGGTTACAATGAGCAGTTCTCC.

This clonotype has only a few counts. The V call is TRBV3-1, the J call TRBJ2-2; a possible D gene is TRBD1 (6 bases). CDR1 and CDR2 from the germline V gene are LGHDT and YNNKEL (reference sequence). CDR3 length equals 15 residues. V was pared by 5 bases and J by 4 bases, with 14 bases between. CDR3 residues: CASSFGGRGTGELFF. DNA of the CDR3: TGTGCCAGCAGCTTTGGTGGCAGGGGCACCGGGGAGCTGTTTTTT.

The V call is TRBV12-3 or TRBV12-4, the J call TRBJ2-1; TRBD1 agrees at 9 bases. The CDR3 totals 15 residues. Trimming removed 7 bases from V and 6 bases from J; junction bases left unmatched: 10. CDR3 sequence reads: CASTSTGTGRNEQFF. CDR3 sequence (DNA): TGTGCCAGCACCTCGACCGGGACAGGGCGCAATGAGCAGTTCTTC.

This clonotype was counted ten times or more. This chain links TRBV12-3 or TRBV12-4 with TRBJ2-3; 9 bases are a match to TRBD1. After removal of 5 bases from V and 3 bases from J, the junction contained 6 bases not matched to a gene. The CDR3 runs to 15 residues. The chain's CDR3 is CASSEGQGITDTQYF. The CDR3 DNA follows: TGTGCCAGCAGTGAGGGACAGGGTATAACAGATACGCAGTATTTT.

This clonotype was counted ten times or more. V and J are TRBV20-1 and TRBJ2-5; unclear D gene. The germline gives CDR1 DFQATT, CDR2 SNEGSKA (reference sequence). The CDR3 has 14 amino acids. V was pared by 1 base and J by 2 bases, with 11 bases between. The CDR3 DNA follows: TGCAGTGCTAGAGTCTCGCCAGCGCAAGAGACCCAGTACTTC. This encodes CSARVSPAQETQYF.

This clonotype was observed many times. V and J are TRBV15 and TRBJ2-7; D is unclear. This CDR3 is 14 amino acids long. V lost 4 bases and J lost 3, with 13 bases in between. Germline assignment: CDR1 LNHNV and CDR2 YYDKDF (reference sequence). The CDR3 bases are TGTGCCACCAGCACCACTGATAAGTTCTACGAGCAGTACTTC. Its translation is CATSTTDKFYEQYF.

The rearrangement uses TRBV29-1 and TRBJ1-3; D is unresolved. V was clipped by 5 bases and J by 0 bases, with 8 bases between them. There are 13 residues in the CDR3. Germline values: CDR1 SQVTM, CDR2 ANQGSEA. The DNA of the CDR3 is TGCAGCGTTTTGGACGGCTCTGGAAACACCATATATTTT. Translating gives CSVLDGSGNTIYF.

The CDR3 DNA follows: TGCAGCGTTGAAGAACCTGCAAATGAGCAGTTCTTC. Protein sequence: CSVEEPANEQFF. V usage is TRBV29-1 and J usage is TRBJ2-1; D gene ambiguous. Trimming removed 0 bases from V and 7 bases from J, with 7 bases in between. Germline CDR1 SQVTM, CDR2 ANQGSEA. The CDR3 runs to 12 residues.

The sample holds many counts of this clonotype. The DNA of the CDR3 is TGCAGTGCTAGATCCTGGGGTTGGACAGGGCAGGGAAACGAGCAGTACTTC. Translated, it gives CSARSWGWTGQGNEQYF. The chain carries TRBV20-1 and TRBJ2-7, with 8 positions matching TRBD1. J was trimmed by 5 bases and V by 2 bases; bases with no gene match: 17. Germline CDR1 reads DFQATT; CDR2 reads SNEGSKA (reference sequence). The CDR3 length is 17 residues.

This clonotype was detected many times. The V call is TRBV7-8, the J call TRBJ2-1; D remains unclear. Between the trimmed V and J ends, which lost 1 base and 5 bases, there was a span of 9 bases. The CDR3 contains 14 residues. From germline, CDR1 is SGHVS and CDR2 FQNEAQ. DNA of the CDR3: TGTGCCAGCAGCTTAGGAAACCGACACAATGAGCAGTTCTTC. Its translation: CASSLGNRHNEQFF.

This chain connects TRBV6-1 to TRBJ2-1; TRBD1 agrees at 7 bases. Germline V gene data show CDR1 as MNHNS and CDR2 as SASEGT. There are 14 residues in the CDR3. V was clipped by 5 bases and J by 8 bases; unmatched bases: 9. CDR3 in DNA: TGTGCCAGCAGTCAGAGGACAGGAGGCGATGAGCAGTTCTTC. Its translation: CASSQRTGGDEQFF.

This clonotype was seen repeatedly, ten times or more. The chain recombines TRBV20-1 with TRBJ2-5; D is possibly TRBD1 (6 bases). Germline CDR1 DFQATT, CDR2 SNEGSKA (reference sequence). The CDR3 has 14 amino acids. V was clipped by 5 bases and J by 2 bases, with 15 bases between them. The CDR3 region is CSALGWDTQETQYF. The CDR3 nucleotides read TGCAGTGCTCTAGGGTGGGACACTCAAGAGACCCAGTACTTC.

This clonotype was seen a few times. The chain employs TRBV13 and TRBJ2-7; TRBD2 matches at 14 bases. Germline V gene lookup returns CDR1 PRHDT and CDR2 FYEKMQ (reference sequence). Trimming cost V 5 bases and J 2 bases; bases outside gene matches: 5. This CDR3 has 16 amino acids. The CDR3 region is CASSPRGLAGAYEQYF. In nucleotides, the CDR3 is TGTGCCAGCAGCCCTAGGGGACTAGCGGGGGCCTACGAGCAGTACTTC.

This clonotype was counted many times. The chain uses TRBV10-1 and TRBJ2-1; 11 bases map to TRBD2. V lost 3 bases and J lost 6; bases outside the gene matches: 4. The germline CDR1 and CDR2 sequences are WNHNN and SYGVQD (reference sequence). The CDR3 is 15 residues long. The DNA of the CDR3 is TGCGCCAGCAGTGACGGGACTAGCGGAGTCAATGAGCAGTTCTTC. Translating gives CASSDGTSGVNEQFF.

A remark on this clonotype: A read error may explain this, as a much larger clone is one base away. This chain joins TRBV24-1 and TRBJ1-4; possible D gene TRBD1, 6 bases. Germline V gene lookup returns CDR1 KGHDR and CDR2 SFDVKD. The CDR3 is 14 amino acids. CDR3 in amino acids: CATSDAGQNEELFF. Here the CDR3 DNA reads TGTGCCACCAGTGATGCAGGACAGAATGAAGAACTGTTTTTT.